This TCR beta chain was identified during a study of blood T cells in healthy people across ages. As for the study in general: Roughly one uniquely barcoded beta molecule per two T cells was captured.

It was with a sample-barcoded 5' primer and a J-beta primer mix that a second PCR of roughly 7 to 12 cycles was run. No fewer than 3 million CDR3-containing paired-end reads came from each sample. TCRdb used MiXCR to reprocess the 5' RACE reads, holding one entry per CDR3 protein. The table includes 800,000 to 950,000 distinct CDR3 sequences, about 36% detected once. Study-level results: The study could not conclusively compare naive and antigen-experienced cells, given its unsorted PBMCs.

Germline values: CDR1 MNHEY, CDR2 SVGEGT. Trimming shortened V by 4 bases and J by 5 bases, and 17 bases separated the two germline ends. The CDR3 covers 15 residues. This clonotype appeared a single time. Its specificity is not known. Sample: blood. The J gene is TRBJ1-1, the V gene TRBV6-2 or TRBV6-3; D is possibly TRBD1 (5 bases). The clonotype comes from a man between 18 and 35 years old in good health. The chain's CDR3 is CASSSGGGGSTEAFF. CDR3 DNA: TGTGCCAGCAGTTCCGGCGGGGGGGGGAGTACTGAAGCTTTCTTT.